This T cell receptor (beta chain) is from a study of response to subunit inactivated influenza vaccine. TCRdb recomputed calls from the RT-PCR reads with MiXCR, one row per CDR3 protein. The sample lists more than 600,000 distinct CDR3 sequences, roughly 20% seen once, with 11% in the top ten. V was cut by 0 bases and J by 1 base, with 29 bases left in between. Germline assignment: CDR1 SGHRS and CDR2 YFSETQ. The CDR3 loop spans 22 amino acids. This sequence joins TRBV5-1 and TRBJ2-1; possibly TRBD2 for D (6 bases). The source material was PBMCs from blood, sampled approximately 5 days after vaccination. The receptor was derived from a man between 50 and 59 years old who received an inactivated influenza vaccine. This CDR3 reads CASSLVMRWGGPRGASYNEQFF. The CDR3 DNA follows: TGCGCCAGCAGCTTGGTTATGCGGTGGGGAGGTCCCCGAGGGGCATCCTACAATGAGCAGTTCTTC.